The T cell receptor beta chain described here comes from a study of blood T cell repertoires in COVID-19. Study-wide background: Acute and convalescent COVID-19 specimens originated in the United States, Italy and Spain. PBMCs, B-cell-depleted T cells, or T cells provided the cDNA or gDNA that made up the material.

Per the original methods: Scientists estimated how many nucleated cells there were by amplifying reference gene primers. Sequenced by immunoSEQ multiplex PCR; TCRdb stores in-frame clones only, minus some. V and J calls and clone size are given by that table; D and trimming were obtained from the DNA. Of around 250,000 clones listed, over 80% are singletons. The sequenced sample consisted of peripheral blood. This TCR was sampled from a man aged 55 to 70 who had recovered from COVID-19.

The CDR3 protein is CASSTRQGGNIQYF. As DNA, the CDR3 is TGTGCCAGTAGTACCCGACAGGGCGGGAACATTCAGTACTTC. J is TRBJ2-4 and V is TRBV19, with 7 bases that match TRBD1. This CDR3 has 14 amino acids. From germline, CDR1 is LNHDA and CDR2 SQIVND (reference sequence). J was trimmed by 7 bases and V by 4 bases; bases with no gene match: 7.